The source of this T cell receptor beta chain is a study of OX40 agonist ivuxolimab in advanced cancers. Baseline, cycle 4 day 1, and cycle 7 day 1 were the blood sampling points. Sequenced by immunoSEQ multiplex PCR; TCRdb stores in-frame clones only, minus some. The repertoire holds tens of thousands of clones, with 84% as singletons. The clonotype was recovered from an adult with an advanced solid tumor such as melanoma, head and neck, liver or kidney cancer. This material consisted of CD4+ or CD8+ T cells sorted from blood, taken in a trial of the OX40 agonist ivuxolimab.

This CDR3 is CASSIARGEETQYF. The CDR3 DNA follows: TGTGCCAGTAGTATAGCGAGGGGCGAAGAGACCCAGTACTTC. The chain has TRBV19 and TRBJ2-5; D tentatively fits TRBD1 or TRBD2 (5 bases each). The CDR3 runs to 14 residues. Germline values: CDR1 LNHDA, CDR2 SQIVND (reference sequence). The germline V and J ends were trimmed by 1 base and 3 bases, with 9 bases remaining between them.